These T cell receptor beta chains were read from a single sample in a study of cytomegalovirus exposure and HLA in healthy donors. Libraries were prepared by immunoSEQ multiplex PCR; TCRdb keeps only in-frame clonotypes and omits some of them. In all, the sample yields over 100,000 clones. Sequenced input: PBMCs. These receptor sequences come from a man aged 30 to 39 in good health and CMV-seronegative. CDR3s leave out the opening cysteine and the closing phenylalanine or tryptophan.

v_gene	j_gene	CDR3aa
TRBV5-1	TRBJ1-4	ASSQFLTGTASEKLF
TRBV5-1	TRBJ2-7	ASSLVPGRYEQY
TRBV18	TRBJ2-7	ASSAQEQGVGHEQY
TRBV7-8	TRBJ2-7	ASSGDSTFSYEQY
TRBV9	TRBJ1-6	ASSENRGSSYNSPLH
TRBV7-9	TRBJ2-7	ASSHSGGYEQY
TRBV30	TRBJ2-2	AWSFSGDETGELF
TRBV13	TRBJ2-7	ASHQEGGWPSSYEQY
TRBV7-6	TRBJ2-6	ASSSKRQIEANVLT
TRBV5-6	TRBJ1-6	ASSSLGFDDSPLH
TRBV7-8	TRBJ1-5	ASSLDSYNQPQH
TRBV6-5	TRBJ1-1	ASGSNRGLPNTEAF
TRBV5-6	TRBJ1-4	ASSLTGAATNEKLF
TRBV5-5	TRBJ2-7	ASSSGQTSYEQY
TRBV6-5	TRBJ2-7	ASSYSTGIHEQY
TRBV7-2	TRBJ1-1	ASSLRGSRNTEAF
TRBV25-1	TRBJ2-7	ASRSPGGANEQY
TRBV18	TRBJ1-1	ASSYMNTEAF
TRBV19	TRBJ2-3	ASTLAESTDTQY
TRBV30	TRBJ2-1	AWRGLAGGGAYNEQF
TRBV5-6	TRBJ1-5	ASSLAWGRGSQPQH
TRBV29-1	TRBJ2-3	SVDWGGFDTQY
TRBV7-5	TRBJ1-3	VRSCPVVDRNSGNTIY
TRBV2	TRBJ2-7	ASSETSSISYEQY
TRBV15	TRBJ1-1	ATSSPGGENTEAF
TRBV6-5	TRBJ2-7	ASRSKSGGAYEQY
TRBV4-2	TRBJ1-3	ASSQDGTGTSGNTIY
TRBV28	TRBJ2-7	ASSLGASGAYEQY
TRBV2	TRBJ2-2	ASSNNGVSGELF